One T cell receptor (beta chain) is described in this entry. This specimen belongs to a study of cytomegalovirus exposure and HLA in healthy donors. Study at large: Tens of millions of unique TCRs, all from HLA-typed donors, were included in an early release of the data.

V shed 0 bases and J 3 bases; nucleotides not matched to a gene: 3. The CDR3 contains 15 residues. Germline CDR1 reads MNHNY; CDR2 reads SVGAGI (reference sequence). PCR primers comprised 60 Vbeta and 13 Jbeta primers. Repertoires were generated with immunoSEQ multiplex PCR, while TCRdb's copy carries only in-frame clones and drops some. The table has about 82,000 clones, about 66% seen once; the top ten hold 20% to 25%. The sample comprised PBMCs. The receptor comes from a woman aged 50 to 60 in good health and CMV-seropositive. The chain carries TRBV6-6 and TRBJ1-1; 8 nucleotides align to TRBD1. The CDR3 loop is CASSYSNRGDTEAFF. The CDR3 region has the DNA TGTGCCAGCAGTTACTCGAACAGGGGGGACACTGAAGCTTTCTTT.